What follows are 17 T cell receptor beta chains derived from one specimen sequenced in a study of shared clonotypes between healthy human individuals. Naive CD8 cells were CD45RO-negative, positively selected for CCR7, excluding terminally differentiated effector memory CD45RA+ cells. The data were produced by immunoSEQ multiplex PCR, yet TCRdb's version contains in-frame clones alone and is incomplete. Of about 2 million clones in the sample, about 95% were seen once. Sequenced: naive CD8+ T cells sorted from blood. The receptors were sampled from a young man in good health.

The J gene is TRBJ2-7, the V gene TRBV27; weak D call: TRBD2 (5 bases). The CDR3 is 16 residues long. Germline CDR1 is MNHEY and CDR2 is SMNVEV (reference sequence). Trimming took 5 bases from V and 2 from J, leaving 19 bases between them. The DNA for the CDR3 is TGTGCCAGCAGTGACCTCGGGCCGAGCGGCCCCTACGAGCAGTACTTC. This gives the protein CASSDLGPSGPYEQYF.

The CDR3, as DNA: TGTGCCAGCAGCACGTCTACTGAGGGGGCATATTCACCCCTCCACTTT. It encodes CASSTSTEGAYSPLHF. The rearrangement joins TRBV5-6 to TRBJ1-6; the match to TRBD1 covers 7 bases. The length of the CDR3 is 16 residues. V shed 4 bases, J shed 8 bases, and the junction held 12 bases outside the gene matches. The germline V gene has CDR1 SGHDT and CDR2 YYEEEE.

This clone was recorded only once. This chain links TRBV10-2 with TRBJ2-2; 7 nucleotides agree with TRBD1. Per the germline V gene, CDR1 is WSHSY and CDR2 is SAAADI. This CDR3 region has 16 residues. After removal of 0 bases from V and 4 bases from J, the junction contained 5 bases not matched to a gene. CDR3 coding DNA: TGCGCCAGCAGTGAGTCAGAGACAGGGACCACCGGGGAGCTGTTTTTT. As protein: CASSESETGTTGELFF.

The chain couples TRBV5-4 to TRBJ2-3, with unresolved D. The CDR3 length is 14 residues. V lost 4 bases to trimming and J lost 0 bases, with 9 bases between them. CDR1 is SGHNT, CDR2 YYREEE, per germline (reference sequence). CDR3 protein: CASSLGYSTDTQYF. CDR3 in DNA: TGTGCCAGCAGCCTTGGGTACAGCACAGATACGCAGTATTTT.

The gene calls are TRBV6-6 and TRBJ1-5; 9 bases fit TRBD1. Trimming removed 6 bases from V and 8 bases from J; junction bases left unmatched: 5. The CDR3 is 13 amino acids. Germline assignment: CDR1 MNHNY and CDR2 SVGAGI (reference sequence). Here the CDR3 DNA reads TGTGCCAGCAGCACGGGACAGGGTGAGCCCCAGCATTTT. Encoded protein: CASSTGQGEPQHF.

As for this clone: Other DNA sequences in the sample encode the same CDR3. This chain connects TRBV2 to TRBJ1-4; D not certain. CDR3 length: 14 residues. V lost 3 bases and J 4 bases, leaving 9 bases between the germline ends. Per the germline V gene, CDR1 is SNHLY and CDR2 is FYNNEI. Here the CDR3 reads CASSEGWGNEKLFF. The DNA for the CDR3 is TGTGCCAGCAGTGAGGGTTGGGGTAATGAAAAACTGTTTTTT.

The rearrangement links TRBV7-9 to TRBJ1-2; a possible D gene is TRBD1 (6 bases). Germline V gives CDR1 SEHNR, CDR2 FQNEAQ (reference sequence). V dropped 2 bases and J dropped 2 bases, with 9 bases sitting between them. The CDR3 sequence is 14 residues long. The CDR3 DNA is TGTGCCAGCAGCTTATCGACAGGCAACTATGGCTACACCTTC. Translated: CASSLSTGNYGYTF.

The chain is built from TRBV7-9 and TRBJ2-1; D is tentatively TRBD1 or TRBD2 (5 bases each). V was pared by 4 bases and J by 0 bases, with 13 bases between. Germline CDR1 SEHNR, CDR2 FQNEAQ (reference sequence). The CDR3 contains 16 residues. Here the CDR3 DNA reads TGTGCCAGCAGCTCCGGGACCCAGAGCTCCTACAATGAGCAGTTCTTC. It codes for CASSSGTQSSYNEQFF.

The V gene is TRBV18, the J gene TRBJ2-7; a possible D gene is TRBD2 (6 bases). Trimming pared 4 bases from V and 1 base from J, leaving 17 bases between. Germline CDR1 is KGHSH and CDR2 is LQKENI. The CDR3 length is 16 residues. CDR3 amino acids: CASSRSDYEGSYEQYF. CDR3 sequence (DNA): TGTGCCAGCTCACGTTCGGACTACGAGGGATCCTACGAGCAGTACTTC.

This clone was picked up one time. The chain joins TRBV19 to TRBJ1-5; the D gene is possibly TRBD1 (5 bases). The CDR3 length is 16 residues. The V gene lost 7 bases and the J gene lost 0 bases, with 16 bases spanning the gap. The germline V gene has CDR1 LNHDA and CDR2 SQIVND (reference sequence). The CDR3 here is CASIPVGGGSNQPQHF. CDR3 coding DNA: TGTGCCAGTATCCCCGTGGGGGGAGGTAGCAATCAGCCCCAGCATTTT.

Remarks on this clone: Other DNA sequences of this sample code for an identical CDR3. The genes are TRBV5-6 and TRBJ2-3, with D perhaps matching TRBD2 (6 bases). This CDR3 spans 15 amino acids. CDR1 and CDR2 from the germline V gene are SGHDT and YYEEEE. V was pared by 1 base and J by 2 bases, with 11 bases between. The CDR3 region has the DNA TGTGCCAGCAGCTTGAGCTTAGCGGACACAGATACGCAGTATTTT. Protein: CASSLSLADTDTQYF. Combining the CDR3 with reference TRBV5-6 and TRBJ2-3 gives the whole variable domain DAGVTQSPTHLIKTRGQQVTLRCSPKSGHDTVSWYQQALGQGPQFIFQYYEEEERQRGNFPDRFSGHQFPNYSSELNVNALLLGDSALYLCASSLSLADTDTQYFGPGTRLTVL.

Notes on this clone: Germline is not matched at one junction end, which may reflect a read error. The chain carries TRBV11-2 and TRBJ2-7, with TRBD2 matching 7 bases. Germline V CDR1 and CDR2: SGHAT, FQNNGV. The CDR3 is 15 amino acids. CDR3 region: CASTLWSSGGYEQYF. CDR3 sequence (DNA): TGTGCCAGCACCTTATGGTCTAGCGGTGGCTACGAGCAGTACTTC.

This clone has a handful of counts. The rearrangement uses TRBV19 and TRBJ1-1; no reliable D call. V gave up 5 bases and J gave up 1 base, with 8 bases separating them. CDR1 and CDR2 from the germline V gene are LNHDA and SQIVND (reference sequence). The CDR3 contains 13 residues. The CDR3 protein is CASSDTENTEAFF. The CDR3 DNA is TGTGCCAGTAGTGATACAGAGAACACTGAAGCTTTCTTT. Together with reference TRBV19 and TRBJ1-1, the CDR3 gives the full variable domain: DGGITQSPKYLFRKEGQNVTLSCEQNLNHDAMYWYRQDPGQGLRLIYYSQIVNDFQKGDIAEGYSVSREKKESFPLTVTSAQKNPTAFYLCASSDTENTEAFFGQGTRLTVV.

About this clone itself: Other DNA sequences within the sample encode an identical CDR3. Here the CDR3 DNA reads TGTGCCAGCAGTTTCCCCCCAGATACGCAGTATTTT. It yields the protein CASSFPPDTQYF. The genes are TRBV27 and TRBJ2-3; unclear D gene. The V and J ends lost 3 bases and 4 bases respectively, with 5 bases between them. In germline, CDR1 is MNHEY, CDR2 SMNVEV (reference sequence). This CDR3 contains 12 residues.

The chain carries TRBV5-6 and TRBJ2-1, with 9 bases identical to TRBD1. The CDR3 loop spans 16 amino acids. The junction had 2 bases not matched to a gene; V was cut back by 0 bases and J by 1 base. Germline V gene data show CDR1 as SGHDT and CDR2 as YYEEEE. The CDR3 sequence: CASSLGGQGSYNEQFF. The DNA of the CDR3 is TGTGCCAGCAGCTTGGGGGGACAGGGTTCCTACAATGAGCAGTTCTTC.

The chain couples TRBV19 to TRBJ2-5; 8 bases match TRBD2. The CDR3 runs to 15 residues. Germline CDR1 reads LNHDA; CDR2 reads SQIVND (reference sequence). V was pared by 9 bases and J by 2 bases, with 11 bases of the junction left unmatched. The CDR3 DNA reads TGTGCCAGCCGACCTTTGAGCGGGGGACAAGAGACCCAGTACTTC. It encodes CASRPLSGGQETQYF.

CDR3 region: CATGGGGYYNEQFF. The CDR3 DNA is TGTGCCACCGGGGGAGGGGGCTATTACAATGAGCAGTTCTTC. This chain links TRBV5-6 with TRBJ2-1, with D perhaps given as TRBD1 or TRBD2 (7 bases each). Germline-derived CDR1 and CDR2 are SGHDT and YYEEEE. The V end lost 9 bases, the J end lost 4 bases, and 17 bases lay between the germline ends. The CDR3 has 14 amino acids.